This TCR beta chain stems from a study of early T cells in non-severe SARS-CoV-2 infection. Across the study: Sequenced bulk RNA came from whole blood that was unsorted, and chains were unpaired.

One entry per CDR3 protein, called by TCRdb with MiXCR from the 5' RACE reads. Of 70,000 to 85,000 distinct CDR3 sequences listed, around 10% are singletons. Trimming pared 3 bases from V and 8 bases from J, leaving 24 bases between. The CDR3 is made up of 17 amino acids. Germline lookup yields CDR1 SEHNR and CDR2 FQNEAQ (reference sequence). This clonotype was counted ten times or more. The TCR sequence derives from an adult who was a healthcare worker with PCR-confirmed SARS-CoV-2 infection or an uninfected control (not recorded which). Sequenced sample: whole blood. The chain combines TRBV7-9 with TRBJ2-3; D is undetermined. The CDR3 reads CASSLAHPTPPKGTQYF. The CDR3 coding sequence is TGTGCCAGCAGCTTGGCCCACCCGACACCTCCTAAGGGTACGCAGTATTTT.